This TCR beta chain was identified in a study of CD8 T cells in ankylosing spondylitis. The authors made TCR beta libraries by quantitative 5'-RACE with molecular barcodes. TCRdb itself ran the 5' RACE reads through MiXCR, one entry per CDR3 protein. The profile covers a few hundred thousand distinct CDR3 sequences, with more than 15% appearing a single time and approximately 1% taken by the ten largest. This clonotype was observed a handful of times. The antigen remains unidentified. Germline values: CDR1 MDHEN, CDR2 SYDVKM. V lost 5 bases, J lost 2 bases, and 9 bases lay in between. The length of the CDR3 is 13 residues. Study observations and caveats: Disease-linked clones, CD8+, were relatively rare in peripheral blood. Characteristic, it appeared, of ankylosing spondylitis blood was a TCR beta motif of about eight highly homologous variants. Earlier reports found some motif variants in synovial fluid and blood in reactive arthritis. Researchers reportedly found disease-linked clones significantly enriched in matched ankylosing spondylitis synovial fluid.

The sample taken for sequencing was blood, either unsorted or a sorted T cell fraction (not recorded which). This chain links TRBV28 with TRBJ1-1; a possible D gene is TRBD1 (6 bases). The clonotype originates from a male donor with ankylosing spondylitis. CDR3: CASSRQANTEAFF. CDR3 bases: TGTGCCAGCAGTAGACAGGCCAACACTGAAGCTTTCTTT.